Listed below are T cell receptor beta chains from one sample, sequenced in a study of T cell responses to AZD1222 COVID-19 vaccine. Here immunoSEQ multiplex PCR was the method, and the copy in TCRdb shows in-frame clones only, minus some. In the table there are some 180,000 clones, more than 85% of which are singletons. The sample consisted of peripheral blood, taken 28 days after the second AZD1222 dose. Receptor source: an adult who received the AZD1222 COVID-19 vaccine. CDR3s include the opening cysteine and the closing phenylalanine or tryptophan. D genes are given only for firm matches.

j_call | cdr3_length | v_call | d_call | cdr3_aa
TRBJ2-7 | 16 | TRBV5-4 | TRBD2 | CASSLEPGLAEDEQYF
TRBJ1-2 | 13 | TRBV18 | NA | CASSPEQDYGYTF
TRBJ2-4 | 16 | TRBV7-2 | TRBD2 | CASSPLAGTRGDIQYF
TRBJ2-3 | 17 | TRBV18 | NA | CASSPRNLAPDTDTQYF
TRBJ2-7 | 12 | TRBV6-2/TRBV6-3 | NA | CASSHLSYEQYF
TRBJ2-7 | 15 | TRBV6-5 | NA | CASSYTQTGSYEQYF
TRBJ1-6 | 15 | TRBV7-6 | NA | CASSSGHPGDSPLHF
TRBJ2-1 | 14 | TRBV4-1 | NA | CASSQEDTNNEQFF
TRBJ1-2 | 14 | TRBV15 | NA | CATSRDQGNYGYTF
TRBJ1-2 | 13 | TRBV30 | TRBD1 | CAWSPGQGYGYTF
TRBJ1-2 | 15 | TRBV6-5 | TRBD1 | CASSPGTGKNYGYTF
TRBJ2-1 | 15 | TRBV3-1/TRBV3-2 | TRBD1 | CASSRKGASSNEQFF
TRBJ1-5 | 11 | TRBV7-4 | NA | CASSWTAEGHF
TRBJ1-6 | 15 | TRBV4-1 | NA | CASSQDSRYNSPLHF
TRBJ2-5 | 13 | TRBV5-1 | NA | CASSLGGGETQYF
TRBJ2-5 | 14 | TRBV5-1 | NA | CASSYTGMRETQYF
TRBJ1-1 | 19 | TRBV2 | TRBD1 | CASRPLATGAPLLNTEAFF
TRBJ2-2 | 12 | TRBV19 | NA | CASLGLTGELFF
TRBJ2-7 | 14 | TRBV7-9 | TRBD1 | CASSKDRGIYEQYF
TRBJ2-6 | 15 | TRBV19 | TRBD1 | CASSKQGAGANVLTF
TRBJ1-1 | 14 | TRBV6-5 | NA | CASSYSSDSTEAFF
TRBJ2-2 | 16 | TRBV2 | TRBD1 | CASSGQGGTYTGELFF
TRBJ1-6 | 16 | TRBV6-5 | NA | CASSYSPASRNSPLHF
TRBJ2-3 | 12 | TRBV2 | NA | CASEYSTDTQYF
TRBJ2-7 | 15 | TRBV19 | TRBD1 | CASNDGDRANDEQYF
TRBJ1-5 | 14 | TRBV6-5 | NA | CASSLGRNHQPQHF
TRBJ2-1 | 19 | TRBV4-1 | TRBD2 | CASSPFTSGGAGRSNEQFF
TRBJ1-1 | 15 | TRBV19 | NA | CASSIPNRVNTEAFF
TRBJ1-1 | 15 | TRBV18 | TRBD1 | CASSPRQGGNTEAFF
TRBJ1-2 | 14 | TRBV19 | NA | CASSNVGRQDGYTF
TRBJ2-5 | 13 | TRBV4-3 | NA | CASSQGLQETQYF
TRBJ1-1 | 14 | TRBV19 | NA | CASSMGTPNTEAFF
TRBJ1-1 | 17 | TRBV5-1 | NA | CASSLAGVQGPKAEAFF
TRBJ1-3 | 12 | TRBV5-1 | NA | CASSPSGNTIYF
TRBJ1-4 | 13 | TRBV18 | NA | CASSPVWQGGLFF
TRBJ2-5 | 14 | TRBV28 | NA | CASSTKTPGETQYF
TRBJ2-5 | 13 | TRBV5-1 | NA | CASSFGVQETQYF
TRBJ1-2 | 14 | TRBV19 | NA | CASSPGSRLYGYTF
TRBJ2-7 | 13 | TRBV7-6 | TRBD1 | CASTRDRGHEQYF